These 15 T cell receptor beta chains came from one sample sequenced in a study of CD8+ T cells in alopecia areata. In each case, RNA was isolated and then reverse transcribed into cDNA as the sequencing template. Clones were read by immunoSEQ multiplex PCR, and TCRdb kept only the in-frame ones, dropping some. This sample has 180,000 or so clones; 58% occur once, and the top ten carry 5.5% to 6%. Treatment specified: oral pan-JAK inhibitor, 5-10 mg twice daily. Material: CD4+ T cells sorted from blood, obtained at week 24, from a patient treated with tofacitinib. These receptors came from a human donor with alopecia areata.

In this sample, this clone turned up a few times. The CDR3 DNA reads as TGTGCCAGCAGTGAGACCGGGACAGTGAACACTGAAGCTTTCTTT. Translated, it gives CASSETGTVNTEAFF. The chain recombines TRBV2 with TRBJ1-1, with 7 bases that match TRBD1. Germline V gives CDR1 SNHLY, CDR2 FYNNEI. V trimming: 3 bases; J trimming: 0 bases; junction bases outside the gene matches: 4. The CDR3 loop spans 15 amino acids. Full variable domain (remainder filled in from reference TRBV2 and TRBJ1-1): EPEVTQTPSHQVTQMGQEVILRCVPISNHLYFYWYRQILGQKVEFLVSFYNNEISEKSEIFDDQFSVERPDGSNFTLKIRSTKLEDSAMYFCASSETGTVNTEAFFGQGTRLTVV.

J is TRBJ1-6 and V is TRBV27, with D possibly TRBD1 on 5 matching bases. Germline CDR1 reads MNHEY; CDR2 reads SMNVEV (reference sequence). The V end was cut by 2 bases, the J end by 7 bases, with 9 bases between. The CDR3 sequence is 14 residues long. CDR3 in amino acids: CASSLTGGNSPLHF. The CDR3 DNA reads as TGTGCCAGCAGTTTAACAGGTGGAAATTCACCCCTCCACTTT.

The rearrangement uses TRBV4-1 and TRBJ2-1; TRBD2 aligns across 8 bases. The V gene's germline CDR1 is MGHRA and CDR2 YSYEKL. The V gene end was trimmed by 0 bases and the J gene end by 6 bases; junction bases not matched to a gene: 13. CDR3 size: 18 residues. CDR3 region: CASSQDGSSGRKTNEQFF. DNA for the CDR3: TGCGCCAGCAGCCAAGATGGCTCGAGCGGGAGAAAGACCAATGAGCAGTTCTTC.

With respect to this clone: Other DNA sequences from this sample encode an identical CDR3 as well. V is TRBV5-1 and J is TRBJ2-3, with no clear D. The CDR3 totals 13 residues. Trimming took off 4 bases at V and 6 bases at J, with 12 bases between the two ends. CDR1 SGHRS and CDR2 YFSETQ come from the germline V gene. CDR3 nucleotides: TGCGCCAGCAGCCCCGGGCCTACGGATACGCAGTATTTT. Translated, it gives CASSPGPTDTQYF.

The chain links TRBV4-3 to TRBJ1-2; unclear D gene. Trimming stripped 1 base from V and 9 bases from J, with 15 bases between. Germline lookup yields CDR1 LGHNA and CDR2 YSLEER. The CDR3 loop spans 14 amino acids. The CDR3 is CASSQGDGSGRYTF. The CDR3 DNA is TGCGCCAGCAGCCAAGGGGATGGGAGCGGGCGCTACACCTTC.

This clone was observed a few times. This chain joins TRBV5-1 and TRBJ2-1; TRBD1 agrees at 7 bases. The V segment lost 0 bases and the J segment 6 bases; nucleotides outside the gene matches: 3. Germline assignment: CDR1 SGHRS and CDR2 YFSETQ. The CDR3 has 14 amino acids. CDR3 amino acids: CASSLEGAFNEQFF. The CDR3 nucleotides read TGCGCCAGCAGCTTGGAGGGGGCGTTCAATGAGCAGTTCTTC.

J is TRBJ1-2 and V is TRBV29-1; D is possibly TRBD1 (6 bases). The CDR3 has 13 amino acids. Deletions cut 4 bases from V and 7 bases from J, with 16 bases between. Germline V gene sequence: CDR1 SQVTM, CDR2 ANQGSEA. CDR3 protein: CSVGGTIKSGYTF. In nucleotides, the CDR3 is TGCAGCGTTGGGGGGACAATCAAATCTGGCTACACCTTC.

The chain has TRBV7-8 and TRBJ1-1; D perhaps matches TRBD1 (5 bases). The CDR3 has 16 amino acids. Germline V gene lookup returns CDR1 SGHVS and CDR2 FQNEAQ. V lost 5 bases to trimming and J lost 1 base, with 17 bases between them. The CDR3 spells CASSQVPGRGNTEAFF. The CDR3 nucleotides are TGTGCCAGCAGCCAGGTCCCAGGGAGGGGGAACACTGAAGCTTTCTTT. The full variable domain, rest sourced from reference TRBV7-8 and TRBJ1-1, is GAGVSQSPRYKVAKRGQDVALRCDPISGHVSLFWYQQALGQGPEFLTYFQNEAQLDKSGLPSDRFFAERPEGSVSTLKIQRTQQEDSAVYLCASSQVPGRGNTEAFFGQGTRLTVV.

The V and J genes are TRBV5-4 and TRBJ1-2; 8 bases agree with TRBD1. Germline V gives CDR1 SGHNT, CDR2 YYREEE (reference sequence). Trimming removed 6 bases from V and 0 bases from J; junction bases left unmatched: 7. The CDR3 consists of 15 residues. The CDR3 sequence: CASNTRTGTNYGYTF. The CDR3 DNA reads as TGTGCCAGCAACACCAGGACAGGGACTAACTATGGCTACACCTTC.

This clone is a singleton in its sample. The genes are TRBV6-1 and TRBJ2-5; D is uncertain. Between the trimmed V and J ends, which lost 2 bases and 4 bases, there was a span of 8 bases. The CDR3 covers 13 residues. The germline gives CDR1 MNHNS, CDR2 SASEGT. For the CDR3, the DNA is TGTGCCAGCAGTGAAATGGAAGCAGAGACCCAGTACTTC. Its protein product is CASSEMEAETQYF.

This clone was counted a single time. The same CDR3 arises from other DNA sequences in this sample as well. The chain uses TRBV5-6 and TRBJ2-5; weak D call: TRBD1 (5 bases). This CDR3 comprises 13 residues. V lost 1 base, J lost 2 bases, and 6 bases lay in between. CDR1 SGHDT and CDR2 YYEEEE come from the germline V gene. CDR3 region: CASSLQGQETQYF. The CDR3, as DNA: TGTGCCAGCAGCTTGCAGGGACAAGAGACCCAGTACTTC.

This clone has more than one count but fewer than ten. Since the CDR3 does not end with the conserved phenylalanine or tryptophan, this likely comes from a read error. Because the CDR3's place on the DNA is in doubt, the DNA is left out and the CDR3 is given as listed by TCRdb. The V call is TRBV19, the J call TRBJ1-5. With termini counted, the CDR3 has 11 amino acids. Germline V gene lookup returns CDR1 LNHDA and CDR2 SQIVND (reference sequence). The CDR3 loop is CASSIAFKVSL.

This clone showed up just a few times. V gene TRBV11-2 combines with J gene TRBJ1-2; D remains ambiguous. The CDR3 is made up of 14 amino acids. Germline V gene sequence: CDR1 SGHAT, CDR2 FQNNGV. V gave up 0 bases and J gave up 8 bases, with 13 bases separating them. CDR3 protein: CASSLDPGPVGYTF. In DNA form, the CDR3 reads TGTGCCAGCAGCTTAGATCCGGGCCCCGTCGGCTACACCTTC.

The genes are TRBV19 and TRBJ1-1, with D uncertain. This CDR3 has 16 residues. V was cut by 7 bases and J by 0 bases, with 18 bases left in between. CDR1 and CDR2 from the germline V gene are LNHDA and SQIVND (reference sequence). For the CDR3, the DNA is TGTGCCAGTACCGACGGACCGCGGGAGGTGAACACTGAAGCTTTCTTT. Its translation is CASTDGPREVNTEAFF.

In this sample, this clone turned up once. The chain recombines TRBV2 with TRBJ2-1, with D perhaps matching TRBD1 (5 bases). V gave up 4 bases and J gave up 6 bases, with 13 bases separating them. The germline CDR1 and CDR2 sequences are SNHLY and FYNNEI. CDR3 size: 14 residues. The CDR3 nucleotides are TGTGCCAGCAGTGTCGGACAAATGCCCAATGAGCAGTTCTTC. This translates into CASSVGQMPNEQFF.